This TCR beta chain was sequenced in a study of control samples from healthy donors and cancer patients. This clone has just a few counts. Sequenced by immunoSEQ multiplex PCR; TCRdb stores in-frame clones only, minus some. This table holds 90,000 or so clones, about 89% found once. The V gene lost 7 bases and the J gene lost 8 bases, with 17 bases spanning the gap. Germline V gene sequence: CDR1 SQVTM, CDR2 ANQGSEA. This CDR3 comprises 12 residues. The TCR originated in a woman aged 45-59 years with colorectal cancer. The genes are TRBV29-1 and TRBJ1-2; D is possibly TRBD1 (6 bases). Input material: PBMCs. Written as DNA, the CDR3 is TGCAGCGATAACAGGGACGGGGGAGGCTACACCTTC. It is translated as CSDNRDGGGYTF.